The 6 T cell receptor beta chains in this list originate from one sample, sequenced in a study of blood T cell repertoires in COVID-19. Clones were read by immunoSEQ multiplex PCR, and TCRdb kept only the in-frame ones, dropping some. The sample lists about 280,000 clones, roughly 80% seen once, with 8% to 10% in the top ten. The sequencing input was peripheral blood. The source of these receptors is a woman aged 50 to 65 who had recovered from COVID-19.

The chain combines TRBV12-3 or TRBV12-4 with TRBJ2-5; TRBD2 might be the D (5 bases). Trimming removed 3 bases from V and 5 bases from J, with 10 bases in between. The CDR3 extends over 13 amino acids. DNA of the CDR3: TGTGCCAGCAGTTTCGGGCCGGGGGAGACCCAGTACTTC. Translated: CASSFGPGETQYF.

The chain combines TRBV15 with TRBJ2-5, with TRBD1 matching over 10 bases. Trimming at V came to 0 bases and at J to 4 bases, leaving 8 bases not matched to a gene. Germline V gives CDR1 LNHNV, CDR2 YYDKDF (reference sequence). The CDR3 length is 17 residues. The CDR3 loop is CATSRETRTGGRETQYF. Written as DNA, the CDR3 is TGTGCCACCAGCAGAGAGACCCGGACAGGGGGACGAGAGACCCAGTACTTC.

This chain uses TRBV19 with TRBJ1-5; 7 bases are a match to TRBD1. Germline-derived CDR1 and CDR2 are LNHDA and SQIVND (reference sequence). Trimming at V came to 11 bases and at J to 3 bases, leaving 13 bases not matched to a gene. The CDR3 runs 15 residues. The CDR3 coding sequence is TGTGCCTCCCGGCAGGGGGGATATCCCAATCAGCCCCAGCATTTT. Residues: CASRQGGYPNQPQHF.

This chain connects TRBV27 to TRBJ1-2; D may be TRBD1 (5 bases). The CDR3 is 15 residues long. Germline lookup yields CDR1 MNHEY and CDR2 SMNVEV (reference sequence). V was shortened by 4 bases and J by 10 bases, with 22 bases between the two germline ends. CDR3 DNA sequence: TGTGCCAGCAGTTGGCAAATAAAGGATGACAGAGCCTACACCTTC. It specifies CASSWQIKDDRAYTF.

V and J are TRBV2 and TRBJ1-1; D is possibly TRBD1 (5 bases). Deletions cut 4 bases from V and 0 bases from J, with 9 bases between. The germline V gene encodes CDR1 SNHLY and CDR2 FYNNEI. The CDR3 contains 14 residues. The CDR3 coding sequence is TGTGCCAGCAGTGGACAGTTATTGAACACTGAAGCTTTCTTT. Translating gives CASSGQLLNTEAFF.

The genes are TRBV28 and TRBJ2-1; 9 nucleotides align to TRBD2. The V and J ends lost 9 bases and 5 bases, in that order; junction bases with no gene match: 8. This CDR3 is built from 14 residues. CDR1 is MDHEN, CDR2 SYDVKM, per germline. The CDR3 DNA reads as TGTGCCAGTATTTTAGCGGGAGATCACAATGAGCAGTTCTTC. Translated: CASILAGDHNEQFF.